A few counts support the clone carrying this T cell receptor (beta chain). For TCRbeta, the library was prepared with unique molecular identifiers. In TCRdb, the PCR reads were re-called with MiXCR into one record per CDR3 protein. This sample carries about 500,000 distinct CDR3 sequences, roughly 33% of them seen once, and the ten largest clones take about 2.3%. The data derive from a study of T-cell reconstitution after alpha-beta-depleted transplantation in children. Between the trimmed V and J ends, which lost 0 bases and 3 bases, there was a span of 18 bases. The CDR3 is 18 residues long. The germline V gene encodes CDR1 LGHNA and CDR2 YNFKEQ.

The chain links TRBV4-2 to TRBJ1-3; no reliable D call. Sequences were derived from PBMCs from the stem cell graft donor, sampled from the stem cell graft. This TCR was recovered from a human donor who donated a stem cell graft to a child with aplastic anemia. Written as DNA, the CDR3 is TGTGCCAGCAGCCAAGAGATAAGGTCCCCGCGTGTTGGAAACACCATATATTTT. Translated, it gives CASSQEIRSPRVGNTIYF.